This entry concerns a single T cell receptor beta chain. As originally analysed: Estimates of nucleated cell counts were drawn from the amplification of reference gene primers. The protocol was immunoSEQ multiplex PCR, while the TCRdb copy is restricted to in-frame clones and leaves out a portion. V and J calls and clone size are given by that table; D and trimming were obtained from the DNA. Here the sample spans 200,000 to 250,000 clones, 80% being singletons. The data are from a study of blood T cell repertoires in COVID-19. Whole-study context: The United States, Italy and Spain supplied acute and convalescent COVID-19 samples. T cells, B-cell-depleted T cells, or PBMCs supplied cDNA or gDNA.

J was trimmed by 7 bases and V by 7 bases; bases with no gene match: 19. Germline assignment: CDR1 SNHLY and CDR2 FYNNEI. The length of the CDR3 is 17 residues. Material: peripheral blood. The V and J genes are TRBV2 and TRBJ2-1; TRBD2 agrees at 7 bases. The clonotype originates from a woman aged 70-85 years with acute or convalescent COVID-19. The CDR3 here is CASTSRASGAGGNEQFF. The CDR3 nucleotides read TGTGCCAGCACCTCCCGGGCTAGCGGTGCTGGAGGGAATGAGCAGTTCTTC.